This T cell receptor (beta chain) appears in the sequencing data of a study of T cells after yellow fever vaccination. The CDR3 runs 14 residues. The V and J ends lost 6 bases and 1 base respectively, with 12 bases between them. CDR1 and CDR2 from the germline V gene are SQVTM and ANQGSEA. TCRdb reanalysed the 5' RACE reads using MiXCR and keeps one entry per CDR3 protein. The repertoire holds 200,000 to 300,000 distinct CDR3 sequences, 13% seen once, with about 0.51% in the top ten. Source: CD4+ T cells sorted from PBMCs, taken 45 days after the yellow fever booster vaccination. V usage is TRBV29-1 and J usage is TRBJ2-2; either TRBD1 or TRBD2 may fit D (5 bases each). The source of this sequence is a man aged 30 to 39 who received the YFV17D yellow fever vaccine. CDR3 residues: CSVRSGLNTGELFF. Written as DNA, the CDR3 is TGCAGCGTCCGCTCGGGGCTGAACACCGGGGAGCTGTTTTTT.